This T cell receptor beta chain was captured by sequencing in a study of blood T cell repertoires in COVID-19. As for the study in general: Sample material is recorded as cDNA or gDNA derived from T cells, B-cell-depleted T cells, or PBMCs.

Assay used: immunoSEQ multiplex PCR; TCRdb lists only in-frame clones, some missing. The sample lists 100,000 to 150,000 clones, over 80% occurring once. V dropped 4 bases and J dropped 2; count of bases not matched to a gene: 8. CDR3 length: 16 amino acids. Germline loops: CDR1 LNHDA, CDR2 SQIVND (reference sequence). This sequence was found in a man between 45 and 60 years old with active COVID-19. The chain has TRBV19 and TRBJ1-5, with TRBD1 identical over 7 bases. Sequenced: peripheral blood. CDR3 sequence: CASSRQGQVGNQPQHF. CDR3 coding DNA: TGTGCCAGTAGTAGACAGGGCCAGGTTGGCAATCAGCCCCAGCATTTT. The variable domain in full, with the rest retrieved from reference TRBV19 and TRBJ1-5, is DGGITQSPKYLFRKEGQNVTLSCEQNLNHDAMYWYRQDPGQGLRLIYYSQIVNDFQKGDIAEGYSVSREKKESFPLTVTSAQKNPTAFYLCASSRQGQVGNQPQHFGDGTRLSIL.